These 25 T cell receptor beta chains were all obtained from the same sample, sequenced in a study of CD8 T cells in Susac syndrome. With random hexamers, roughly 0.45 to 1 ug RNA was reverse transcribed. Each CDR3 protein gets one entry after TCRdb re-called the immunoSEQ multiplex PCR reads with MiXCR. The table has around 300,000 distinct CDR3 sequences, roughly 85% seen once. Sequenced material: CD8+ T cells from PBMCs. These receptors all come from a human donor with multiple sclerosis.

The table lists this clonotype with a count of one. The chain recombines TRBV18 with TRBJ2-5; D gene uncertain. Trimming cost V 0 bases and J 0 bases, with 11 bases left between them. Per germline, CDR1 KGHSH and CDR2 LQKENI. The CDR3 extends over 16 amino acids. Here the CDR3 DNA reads TGTGCCAGCTCACCACCGCCGCCGCCCGACCAAGAGACCCAGTACTTC. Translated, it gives CASSPPPPPDQETQYF.

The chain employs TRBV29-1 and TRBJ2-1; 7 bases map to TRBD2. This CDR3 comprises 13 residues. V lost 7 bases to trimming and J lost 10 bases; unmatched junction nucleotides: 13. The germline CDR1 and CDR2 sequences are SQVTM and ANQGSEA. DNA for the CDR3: TGCAGCGCCGACCCTAGCGGTTCATTAGAGCAGTTCTTC. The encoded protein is CSADPSGSLEQFF.

CDR3 sequence: CASSRILAEQFF. CDR3 bases: TGTGCCAGCAGCCGAATACTAGCGGAGCAGTTCTTC. The chain is built from TRBV7-9 and TRBJ2-1, with TRBD2 matching 7 bases. J gave up 10 bases and V 5 bases, and 5 bases lay outside the gene matches. From germline, CDR1 is SEHNR and CDR2 FQNEAQ (reference sequence). There are 12 residues in the CDR3.

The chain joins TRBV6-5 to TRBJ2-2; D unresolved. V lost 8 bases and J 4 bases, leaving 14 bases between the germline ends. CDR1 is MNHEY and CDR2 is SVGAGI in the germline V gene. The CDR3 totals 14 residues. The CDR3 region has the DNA TGTGCCAGCTCCCCGAGCTGGAGCACCGGGGAGCTGTTTTTT. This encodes CASSPSWSTGELFF.

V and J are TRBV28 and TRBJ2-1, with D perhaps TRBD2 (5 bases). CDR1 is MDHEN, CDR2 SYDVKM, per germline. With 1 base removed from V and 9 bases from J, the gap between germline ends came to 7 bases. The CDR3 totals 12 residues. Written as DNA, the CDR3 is TGTGCCAGCAGTTTATTGAGGGCTGAGCAGTTCTTC. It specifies CASSLLRAEQFF.

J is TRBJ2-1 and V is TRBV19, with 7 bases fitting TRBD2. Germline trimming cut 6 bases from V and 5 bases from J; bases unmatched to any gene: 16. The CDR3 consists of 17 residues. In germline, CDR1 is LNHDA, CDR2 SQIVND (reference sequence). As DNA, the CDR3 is TGTGCCAGTAGCCTCATCGAAGGCAGCGGGATTAACAATGAGCAGTTCTTC. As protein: CASSLIEGSGINNEQFF. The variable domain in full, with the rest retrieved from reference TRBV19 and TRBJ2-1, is DGGITQSPKYLFRKEGQNVTLSCEQNLNHDAMYWYRQDPGQGLRLIYYSQIVNDFQKGDIAEGYSVSREKKESFPLTVTSAQKNPTAFYLCASSLIEGSGINNEQFFGPGTRLTVL.

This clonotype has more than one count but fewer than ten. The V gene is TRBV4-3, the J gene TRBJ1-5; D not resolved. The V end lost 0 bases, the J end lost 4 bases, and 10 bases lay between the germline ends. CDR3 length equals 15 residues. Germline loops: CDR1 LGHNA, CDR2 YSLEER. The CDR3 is CASSQDSGLNQPQHF. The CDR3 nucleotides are TGCGCCAGCAGCCAAGATTCGGGCTTAAATCAGCCCCAGCATTTT.

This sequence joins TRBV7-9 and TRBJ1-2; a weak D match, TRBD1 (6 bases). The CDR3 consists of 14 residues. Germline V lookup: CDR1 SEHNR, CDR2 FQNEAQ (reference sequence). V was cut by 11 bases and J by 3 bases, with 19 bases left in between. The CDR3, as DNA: TGTGCCGGGGAGCTGGGGGCGAGGGACTATGGCTACACCTTC. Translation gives CAGELGARDYGYTF.

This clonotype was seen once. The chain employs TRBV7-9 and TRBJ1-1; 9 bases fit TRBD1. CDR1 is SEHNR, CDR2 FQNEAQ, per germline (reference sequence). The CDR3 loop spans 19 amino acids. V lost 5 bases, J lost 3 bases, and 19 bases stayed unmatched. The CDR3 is CASSARTGAWFFEDTEAFF. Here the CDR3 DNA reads TGTGCCAGCAGCGCCCGGACAGGGGCATGGTTCTTTGAGGACACTGAAGCTTTCTTT.

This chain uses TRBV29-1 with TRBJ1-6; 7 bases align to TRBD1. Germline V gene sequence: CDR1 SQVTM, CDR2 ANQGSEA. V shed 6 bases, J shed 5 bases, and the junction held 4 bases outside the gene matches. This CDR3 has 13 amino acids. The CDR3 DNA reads TGCAGCGTCAAACAGGGGAATAATTCACCCCTCCACTTT. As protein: CSVKQGNNSPLHF.

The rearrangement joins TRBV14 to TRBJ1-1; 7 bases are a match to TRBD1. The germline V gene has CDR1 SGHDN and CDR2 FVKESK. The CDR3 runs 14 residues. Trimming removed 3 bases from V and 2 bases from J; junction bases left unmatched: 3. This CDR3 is CASSQYRGNTEAFF. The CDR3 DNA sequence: TGTGCCAGCAGCCAGTACAGGGGTAACACTGAAGCTTTCTTT.

DNA of the CDR3: TGTGCCAGCAGGCGGGACGGCTACTATGGCTACACCTTC. Residues: CASRRDGYYGYTF. The chain couples TRBV25-1 to TRBJ1-2; tentative D call: TRBD1 (5 bases). The germline CDR1 and CDR2 sequences are MGHDK and SYGVNS. The CDR3 has 13 amino acids. Trimming stripped 6 bases from V and 3 bases from J, with 11 bases between.

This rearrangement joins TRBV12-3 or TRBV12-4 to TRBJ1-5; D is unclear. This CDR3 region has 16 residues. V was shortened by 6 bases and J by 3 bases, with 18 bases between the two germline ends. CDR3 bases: TGTGCCAGCAGCCCCTCGGATGGGTCGAACAATCAGCCCCAGCATTTT. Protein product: CASSPSDGSNNQPQHF.

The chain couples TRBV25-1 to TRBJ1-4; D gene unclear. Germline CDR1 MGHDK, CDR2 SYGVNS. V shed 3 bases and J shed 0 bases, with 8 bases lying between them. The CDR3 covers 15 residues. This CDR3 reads CASSDHGATNEKLFF. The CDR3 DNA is TGTGCCAGCAGTGACCACGGGGCAACTAATGAAAAACTGTTTTTT. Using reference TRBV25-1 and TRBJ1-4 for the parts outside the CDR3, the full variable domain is EADIYQTPRYLVIGTGKKITLECSQTMGHDKMYWYQQDPGMELHLIHYSYGVNSTEKGDLSSESTVSRIRTEHFPLTLESARPSHTSQYLCASSDHGATNEKLFFGSGTQLSVL.

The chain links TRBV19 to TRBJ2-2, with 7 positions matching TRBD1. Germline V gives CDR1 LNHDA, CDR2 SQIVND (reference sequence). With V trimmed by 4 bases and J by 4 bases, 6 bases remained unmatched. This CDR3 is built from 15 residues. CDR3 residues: CASSTYGTATGELFF. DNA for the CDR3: TGTGCCAGTAGTACTTACGGGACAGCCACCGGGGAGCTGTTTTTT.

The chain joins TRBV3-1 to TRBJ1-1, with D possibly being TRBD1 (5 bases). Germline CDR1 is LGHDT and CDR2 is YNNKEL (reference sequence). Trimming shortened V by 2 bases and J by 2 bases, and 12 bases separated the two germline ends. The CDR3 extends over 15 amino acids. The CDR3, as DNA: TGTGCCAGCAGCCAATTAACCCAGGGTAACACTGAAGCTTTCTTT. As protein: CASSQLTQGNTEAFF.

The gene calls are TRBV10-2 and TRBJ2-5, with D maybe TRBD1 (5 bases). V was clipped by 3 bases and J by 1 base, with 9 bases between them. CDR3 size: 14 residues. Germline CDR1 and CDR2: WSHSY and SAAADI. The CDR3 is CASSDWQGQETQYF. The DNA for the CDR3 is TGCGCCAGCAGTGATTGGCAGGGCCAAGAGACCCAGTACTTC.

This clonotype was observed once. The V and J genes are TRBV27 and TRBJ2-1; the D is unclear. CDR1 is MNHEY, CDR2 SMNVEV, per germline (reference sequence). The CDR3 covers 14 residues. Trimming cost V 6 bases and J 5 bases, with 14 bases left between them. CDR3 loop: CASRLIDRNNEQFF. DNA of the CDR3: TGTGCCAGCAGACTAATAGACCGCAACAATGAGCAGTTCTTC.

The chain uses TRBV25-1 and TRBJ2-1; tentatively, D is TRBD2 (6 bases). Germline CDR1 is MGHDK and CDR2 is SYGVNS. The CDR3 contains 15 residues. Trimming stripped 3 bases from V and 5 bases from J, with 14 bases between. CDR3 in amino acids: CASSDPGDRDNEQFF. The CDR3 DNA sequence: TGTGCCAGCAGTGACCCGGGGGATCGCGACAATGAGCAGTTCTTC.

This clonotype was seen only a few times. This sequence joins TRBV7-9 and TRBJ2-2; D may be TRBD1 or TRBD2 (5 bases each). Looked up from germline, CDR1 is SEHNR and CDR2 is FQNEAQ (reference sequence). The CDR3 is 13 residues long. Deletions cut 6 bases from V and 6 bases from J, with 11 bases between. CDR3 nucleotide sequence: TGTGCCAGCAGTTTTGGGGGTGCCGGGGAGCTGTTTTTT. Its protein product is CASSFGGAGELFF.

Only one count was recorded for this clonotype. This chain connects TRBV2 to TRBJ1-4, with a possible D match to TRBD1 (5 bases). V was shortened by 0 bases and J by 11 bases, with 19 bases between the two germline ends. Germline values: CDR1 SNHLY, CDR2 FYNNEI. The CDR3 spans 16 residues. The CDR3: CASSEALQTAGVKLFF. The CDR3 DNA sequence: TGTGCCAGCAGTGAAGCGCTTCAGACAGCCGGGGTGAAACTGTTTTTT.

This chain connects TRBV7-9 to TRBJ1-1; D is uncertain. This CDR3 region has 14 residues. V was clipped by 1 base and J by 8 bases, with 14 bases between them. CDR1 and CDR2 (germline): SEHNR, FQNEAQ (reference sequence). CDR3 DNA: TGTGCCAGCAGCTTAGTGGCGAGCTTGGGAGAAGCTTTCTTT. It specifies CASSLVASLGEAFF.

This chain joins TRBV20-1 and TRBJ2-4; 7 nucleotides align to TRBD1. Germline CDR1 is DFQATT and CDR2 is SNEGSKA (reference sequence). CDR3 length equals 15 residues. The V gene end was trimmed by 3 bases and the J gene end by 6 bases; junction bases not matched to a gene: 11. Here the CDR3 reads CSASTDRVGVNIQYF. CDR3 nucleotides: TGCAGTGCTAGTACCGACAGGGTGGGGGTAAACATTCAGTACTTC.

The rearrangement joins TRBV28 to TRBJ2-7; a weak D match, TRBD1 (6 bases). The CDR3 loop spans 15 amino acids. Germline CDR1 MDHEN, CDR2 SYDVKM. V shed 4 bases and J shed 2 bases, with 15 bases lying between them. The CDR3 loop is CASSWDRDNTYEQYF. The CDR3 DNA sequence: TGTGCCAGCAGTTGGGACCGGGACAATACCTACGAGCAGTACTTC.

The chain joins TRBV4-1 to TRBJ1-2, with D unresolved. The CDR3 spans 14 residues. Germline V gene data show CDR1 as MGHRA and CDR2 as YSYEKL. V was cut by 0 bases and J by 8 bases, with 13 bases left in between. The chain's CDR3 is CASSQDSSAGGYTF. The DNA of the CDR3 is TGCGCCAGCAGCCAAGATTCGTCCGCGGGGGGCTACACCTTC.